The entry that follows covers one TCR beta chain sequence. Germline CDR1 and CDR2: KGHSH and LQKENI. V lost 0 bases, J lost 0 bases, and 9 bases lay in between. The CDR3 covers 16 residues. TCRdb's copy holds only in-frame clones and misses some; the assay was immunoSEQ multiplex PCR. This table holds about 510,000 clones, 79% found once. The data were taken from a study of shared clonotypes between healthy human individuals. The chain joins TRBV18 to TRBJ1-3; D might be TRBD1 (5 bases). Sequenced: PBMCs. The clonotype originates from a woman aged 40-49 years in good health. Some clones in this sample may be carry-over from other donors' samples. The DNA for the CDR3 is TGTGCCAGCTCACCACCAGGGACTCGCTCTGGAAACACCATATATTTT. This encodes CASSPPGTRSGNTIYF.